The clone carrying this TCR beta chain showed up just once. Antigen unknown. Germline CDR1 reads SGHAT; CDR2 reads FQDESV (reference sequence). This CDR3 is 17 amino acids long. The ends lost 3 bases at V and 0 bases at J; junction bases unmatched: 10. This sample stems from a study of cytomegalovirus exposure and HLA in healthy donors. Points from the study as a whole: One variant, a missense change in DCLRE1C, was linked in a later analysis to TCR beta V- and J-gene trimming. Cytomegalovirus-associated status was assigned to fewer than 200 TCR beta chains. A later analysis found TCR association rates differed by HLA locus, highest for DRB1 and lowest for HLA-C. Accurate HLA-A and HLA-B prediction from TCR beta sequences was reported for most subjects.

The primer mix had 60 Vbeta and 13 Jbeta primers. Assay: immunoSEQ multiplex PCR; the TCRdb copy retains only in-frame clones and omits some. The sample carries some 150,000 clones, approximately 85% recorded once. This receptor was taken from a man aged 50 to 60 in good health and CMV-seropositive. The sequencing sample was made of PBMCs. The chain combines TRBV11-1 with TRBJ1-1; 7 bases map to TRBD1. CDR3 nucleotide sequence: TGTGCCAGCAGCTTGACAGGGCTTCGGGCCATGAACACTGAAGCTTTCTTT. It codes for CASSLTGLRAMNTEAFF.